This is a list of T cell receptor beta chains from one sample in a study of blood T cell repertoires in COVID-19. Profiled with immunoSEQ multiplex PCR; TCRdb holds only in-frame clones, not every one. The sample yields 25,000 to 35,000 clones, 68% seen once. The sample was peripheral blood. The source of these receptors is a human donor in a cohort sampled during active COVID-19. Both conserved end residues are part of each CDR3. The D gene is left open where the match is weak. Not every row has a clone size; where given, it reads once, few, many or a size class.

length | J | V | size | D | CDR3 | DNA
15 | TRBJ1-2 | TRBV27 | NA | TRBD1 | CASSMTGGAGYGYTF | TGTGCCAGCAGTATGACAGGGGGCGCAGGCTATGGCTACACCTTC
13 | TRBJ2-7 | TRBV12-3/TRBV12-4 | NA | TRBD1 | CASSWDRNYEQYF | TGTGCCAGCAGCTGGGACAGGAACTACGAGCAGTACTTC
15 | TRBJ2-5 | TRBV15 | NA | NA | CATSRGGGGQETQYF | TGTGCCACCAGCAGAGGTGGGGGCGGGCAAGAGACCCAGTACTTC
15 | TRBJ2-2 | TRBV7-9 | NA | NA | CASSFDRGQTGELFF | TGTGCCAGCAGCTTTGATCGGGGTCAAACCGGGGAGCTGTTTTTT
14 | TRBJ2-5 | TRBV6-5 | few | TRBD2 | CASSPSGGTATQYF | TGTGCCAGCAGTCCCAGCGGGGGAACTGCGACCCAGTACTTC
15 | TRBJ2-3 | TRBV7-2 | NA | TRBD2 | CASSRLAGATDTQYF | TGTGCCAGCAGCCGCCTAGCGGGAGCGACAGATACGCAGTATTTT
12 | TRBJ2-7 | TRBV5-1 | NA | NA | CASSLGSREQYF | TGCGCCAGCAGCTTGGGTTCGAGGGAGCAGTACTTC
14 | TRBJ1-1 | TRBV14 | NA | NA | CASSQNVGNTEAFF | TGTGCCAGCAGCCAAAATGTCGGGAACACTGAAGCTTTCTTT
13 | TRBJ2-1 | TRBV30 | few | TRBD1 | CACDRGSYNEQFF | TGTGCCTGTGACAGGGGGTCTTACAATGAGCAGTTCTTC
15 | TRBJ2-1 | TRBV11-2 | NA | NA | CASSLVGRRYNEQFF | TGTGCCAGCAGCTTAGTAGGGAGAAGGTACAATGAGCAGTTCTTC
16 | TRBJ2-7 | TRBV7-2 | NA | TRBD1 | CASSPHGQGWSYEQYF | TGTGCCAGCAGCCCCCATGGACAGGGATGGTCCTACGAGCAGTACTTC
18 | TRBJ1-5 | TRBV11-3 | NA | TRBD1 | CASSFGTGSVDGDQPQHF | TGTGCCAGCAGCTTTGGGACAGGGAGTGTTGATGGGGATCAGCCCCAGCATTTT
17 | TRBJ2-7 | TRBV7-9 | NA | TRBD1 | CASTSGSTGAGSYEQYF | TGTGCCAGCACCTCTGGCAGCACAGGGGCTGGCTCCTACGAGCAGTACTTC
16 | TRBJ2-5 | TRBV5-1 | few | NA | CASSTTPGALSETQYF | TGCGCCAGCAGTACAACACCGGGAGCTCTTTCGGAGACCCAGTACTTC
15 | TRBJ1-3 | TRBV4-2 | NA | NA | CASSQVGVSGNTIYF | TGTGCCAGCAGCCAAGTCGGAGTCTCTGGAAACACCATATATTTT
15 | TRBJ1-5 | TRBV11-2 | NA | NA | CASSLAGLSNQPQHF | TGTGCCAGCAGCTTAGCTGGACTTAGCAATCAGCCCCAGCATTTT
14 | TRBJ2-1 | TRBV6-2/TRBV6-3 | few | TRBD2 | CASSWGLQNNEQFF | TGTGCCAGCAGTTGGGGACTACAAAACAATGAGCAGTTCTTC
16 | TRBJ2-7 | TRBV6-6 | NA | NA | CASSPRLAGETYEQYF | TGTGCCAGCAGTCCCAGGCTAGCTGGAGAGACCTACGAGCAGTACTTC
17 | TRBJ2-5 | TRBV5-6 | NA | NA | CASSLVRAGAHQETQYF | TGTGCCAGCAGCTTGGTACGGGCGGGGGCCCACCAAGAGACCCAGTACTTC
14 | TRBJ1-4 | TRBV20-1 | NA | NA | CSASWLARGEKLFF | TGCAGTGCTAGTTGGCTGGCCCGCGGTGAAAAACTGTTTTTT